This T cell receptor (beta chain) was sequenced in a study of human T cells and chemical hapten exposure. Overall study: Patch tests put 0.01% DPC on the upper back, and the results were checked at 6 days. Chiefly women, the patients showed alopecia areata, totalis or universalis.

Each CDR3 protein gets one entry after TCRdb re-called the RACE reads with MiXCR. The sample records 150,000 to 200,000 distinct CDR3 sequences, approximately 15% being singletons. Time point in this sample: patch test 1, 2 weeks after DPC sensitization. This sample's treatment: therapeutic diphenylcyclopropenone sensitization with weekly scalp DPC. In regard to this clonotype: The antigen is undetermined.

Findings and limits, study-wide: Once DPC sensitization occurred, TCRs above 1 in 1000 frequency showed no change.

Germline V gene sequence: CDR1 GTSNPN, CDR2 SVGIG (reference sequence). This CDR3 region has 15 residues. V gave up 0 bases and J gave up 1 base, with 12 bases separating them. The source of this sequence is a woman aged 30 to 39 with alopecia areata. Some clones in this sample may be carry-over from other donors' samples. This sequence joins TRBV30 and TRBJ1-1, with D maybe TRBD1 (6 bases). Sequences were derived from whole blood, sampled in connection with sensitization to the hapten diphenylcyclopropenone (DPC). The CDR3 DNA is TGTGCCTGGAGTGTAAGGGGGAAAGGGAACACTGAAGCTTTCTTT. Amino acids: CAWSVRGKGNTEAFF.